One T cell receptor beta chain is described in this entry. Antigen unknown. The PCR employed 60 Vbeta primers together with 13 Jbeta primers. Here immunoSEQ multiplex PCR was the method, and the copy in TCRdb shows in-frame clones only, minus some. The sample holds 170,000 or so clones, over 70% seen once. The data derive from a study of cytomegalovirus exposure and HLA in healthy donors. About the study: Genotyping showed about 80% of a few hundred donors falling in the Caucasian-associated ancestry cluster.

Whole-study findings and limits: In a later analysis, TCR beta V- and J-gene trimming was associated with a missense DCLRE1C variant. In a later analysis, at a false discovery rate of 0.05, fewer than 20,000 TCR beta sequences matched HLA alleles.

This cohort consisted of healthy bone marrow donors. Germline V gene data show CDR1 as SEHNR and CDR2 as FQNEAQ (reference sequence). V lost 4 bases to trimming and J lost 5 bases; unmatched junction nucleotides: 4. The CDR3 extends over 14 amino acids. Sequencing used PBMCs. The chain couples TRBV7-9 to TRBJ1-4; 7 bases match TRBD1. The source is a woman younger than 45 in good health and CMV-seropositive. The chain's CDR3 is CASSYATGNEKLFF. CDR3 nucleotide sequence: TGTGCCAGCAGCTACGCGACAGGGAATGAAAAACTGTTTTTT.